Listed below are T cell receptor beta chains from one sample, sequenced in a study of CD8 T cells in ankylosing spondylitis. TCRdb re-called the 5' RACE reads with MiXCR, one entry per CDR3 protein. Of 250,000 to 350,000 distinct CDR3 sequences in the sample, about 20% were seen once. The specimen sequenced was blood, either unsorted or a sorted T cell fraction (not recorded which). The receptors were gathered from a male donor with ankylosing spondylitis or in good health (not recorded which). CDR3s include the opening cysteine and the closing phenylalanine or tryptophan. The order of the fields is V gene, J gene, clone size, D gene, CDR3 protein, CDR3 DNA. The D gene is left open where the match is weak. Part of the rows lack a size; the others show once, few, many or a class for expanded clones.

TRBV20-1	TRBJ2-5	.	.	CSARDGLGLKKGGQYF	TGCAGTGCTAGAGATGGTCTGGGCCTGAAGAAAGGGGGCCAGTACTTC
TRBV5-1	TRBJ2-3	few	.	CASSRTNTDTQYF	TGCGCCAGCAGCAGGACAAACACAGATACGCAGTATTTT
TRBV15	TRBJ2-5	.	TRBD1	CATSRGQDQETQYF	TGTGCCACCAGCCGAGGACAGGACCAAGAGACCCAGTACTTC
TRBV7-3	TRBJ2-2	few	TRBD2	CASSANGGATGELFF	TGTGCCAGCAGCGCTAACGGGGGGGCCACCGGGGAGCTGTTTTTT
TRBV5-1	TRBJ2-2	few	.	CASSLASGYTGELFF	TGCGCCAGCAGCTTGGCTTCAGGGTACACCGGGGAGCTGTTTTTT
TRBV9	TRBJ2-1	.	TRBD2	CASSTPGTSYNEQFF	TGTGCCAGCAGCACTCCCGGGACTAGTTACAATGAGCAGTTCTTC
TRBV28	TRBJ2-5	.	TRBD2	CASMASGAQETQYF	TGTGCCAGCATGGCTAGCGGGGCTCAAGAGACCCAGTACTTC
TRBV3-1	TRBJ1-2	.	.	CASSPRGRGRANYGYTF	TGTGCCAGCAGCCCACGGGGTCGGGGCCGAGCTAACTATGGCTACACCTTC
TRBV5-1	TRBJ2-1	many	.	CASSLSTNEQFF	TGCGCCAGCAGCTTGTCCACCAATGAGCAGTTCTTC
TRBV27	TRBJ1-3	.	TRBD1	CASSLGGVGNTIYF	TGTGCCAGCAGCTTAGGGGGCGTGGGAAACACCATATATTTT
TRBV5-1	TRBJ1-4	many	TRBD1	CASRLGTGNEKLFF	TGCGCCAGCAGGCTCGGGACAGGAAATGAAAAACTGTTTTTT
TRBV12-3/TRBV12-4	TRBJ1-3	.	.	CASSRDLGGNTIYF	TGTGCCAGCAGTAGGGATCTGGGTGGAAACACCATATATTTT
TRBV29-1	TRBJ1-2	.	TRBD1	CSAMGQTNYGYTF	TGCAGCGCCATGGGACAGACCAACTATGGCTACACCTTC
TRBV29-1	TRBJ2-1	.	.	CSVRDRNEQFF	TGCAGCGTCAGGGACCGTAATGAGCAGTTCTTC
TRBV7-3	TRBJ2-1	.	.	CASSSTGTPYNEQFF	TGTGCCAGCAGCTCCACCGGGACTCCCTACAATGAGCAGTTCTTC
TRBV6-1	TRBJ2-3	once	.	CATSPPRRSTDTQYF	TGTGCCACCAGTCCCCCCCGGCGGAGCACAGATACGCAGTATTTT
TRBV6-1	TRBJ2-1	.	TRBD2	CASSELGGTSRNEQFF	TGTGCCAGCAGTGAACTAGGAGGGACTAGCCGTAATGAGCAGTTCTTC
TRBV7-3	TRBJ2-1	.	TRBD2	CASSQTASGSGEQFF	TGTGCCAGCAGCCAAACGGCTAGCGGGAGTGGTGAGCAGTTCTTC
TRBV28	TRBJ1-1	few	.	CASSLNPGAANTEAFF	TGTGCCAGCAGTTTAAACCCAGGGGCGGCAAACACTGAAGCTTTCTTT
TRBV12-3/TRBV12-4	TRBJ1-2	few	TRBD1	CASSIHRGGYTF	TGTGCCAGCAGTATCCACAGGGGTGGCTACACCTTC
TRBV2	TRBJ2-3	few	.	CASTLPLTLGRASDTQYF	TGTGCCAGCACTCTACCCCTAACCTTGGGCAGGGCATCAGATACGCAGTATTTT
TRBV4-2	TRBJ2-3	.	.	CASSPLGESTDTQYF	TGTGCCAGCAGCCCCCTGGGGGAGTCCACAGATACGCAGTATTTT
TRBV2	TRBJ2-5	.	TRBD2	CASRALAGGPRQETQYF	TGTGCCAGCAGAGCTCTAGCGGGGGGGCCGAGGCAAGAGACCCAGTACTTC
TRBV7-8	TRBJ2-2	few	.	CASSLRQGPGGELFF	TGTGCCAGCAGCTTACGTCAGGGGCCGGGCGGGGAGCTGTTTTTT
TRBV12-3/TRBV12-4	TRBJ2-1	.	TRBD2	CASSPSGRGRSNEQFF	TGTGCCAGCAGTCCGTCTGGCCGCGGGAGGTCCAATGAGCAGTTCTTC
TRBV2	TRBJ2-2	many	.	CASRPGLLYTGELFF	TGTGCCAGCAGACCGGGACTCCTTTACACCGGGGAGCTGTTTTTT
TRBV12-3/TRBV12-4	TRBJ1-5	many	.	CASSLGRSNQPQHF	TGTGCCAGCAGTCTTGGACGAAGCAATCAGCCCCAGCATTTT
TRBV18	TRBJ2-5	.	.	CASSPSGEETQYF	TGTGCCAGCTCACCGTCAGGTGAAGAGACCCAGTACTTC
TRBV12-3/TRBV12-4	TRBJ2-3	.	TRBD2	CASRPAGGTQYF	TGTGCCAGCAGGCCCGCGGGGGGTACGCAGTATTTT
TRBV20-1	TRBJ2-2	.	TRBD2	CSAARTSGVNTGELFF	TGCAGTGCCGCCCGGACTAGCGGGGTGAACACCGGGGAGCTGTTTTTT
TRBV12-3/TRBV12-4	TRBJ2-3	few	TRBD2	CASISGLAPSTDTQYF	TGTGCCAGCATTTCCGGACTAGCCCCTAGCACAGATACGCAGTATTTT
TRBV25-1	TRBJ2-4	few	TRBD2	CASSDVGGGAKNIQYF	TGTGCCAGCAGCGATGTTGGCGGGGGTGCCAAAAACATTCAGTACTTC
TRBV28	TRBJ2-2	.	.	CASSLTQGSGELFF	TGTGCCAGCAGTTTAACACAGGGCAGCGGGGAGCTGTTTTTT
TRBV10-1	TRBJ1-2	few	.	CASSESLGSGYTF	TGCGCCAGCAGTGAGTCCCTGGGTTCCGGCTACACCTTC
TRBV27	TRBJ1-2	few	TRBD1	CASSSLGQGEGGYTF	TGTGCCAGCAGTTCCCTCGGACAGGGGGAAGGTGGCTACACCTTC
TRBV7-3	TRBJ1-3	.	TRBD1	CASSLTGTGVGNTIYF	TGTGCCAGCAGCTTAACCGGGACAGGGGTTGGAAACACCATATATTTT
TRBV6-1	TRBJ2-1	many	TRBD2	CASSKLAGGQGEQFF	TGTGCCAGCAGCAAACTAGCGGGGGGGCAGGGTGAGCAGTTCTTC
TRBV28	TRBJ2-4	.	TRBD2	CASSTTARGVPNIQYF	TGTGCCAGCAGCACTACCGCTCGGGGGGTACCAAACATTCAGTACTTC
TRBV20-1	TRBJ1-2	few	.	CSARDQENRPNYGYTF	TGCAGTGCTAGAGATCAAGAGAACAGGCCCAACTATGGCTACACCTTC
TRBV6-5	TRBJ1-2	.	.	CASSSRTGYGYTF	TGTGCCAGCAGTTCCCGGACGGGCTATGGCTACACCTTC
TRBV12-3/TRBV12-4	TRBJ2-2	.	.	CASSFGQINTGELFF	TGTGCCAGCAGCTTCGGACAGATTAACACCGGGGAGCTGTTTTTT
TRBV4-2	TRBJ2-1	few	.	CASSQDVPSYNEQFF	TGTGCCAGCAGCCAAGACGTACCATCCTACAATGAGCAGTTCTTC
TRBV12-3/TRBV12-4	TRBJ2-2	.	TRBD1	CASSRGTAIGELFF	TGTGCCAGCAGTAGGGGGACAGCGATCGGGGAGCTGTTTTTT
TRBV24-1	TRBJ2-1	once	.	CATSDPQGASLPYNEQFF	TGTGCCACCAGTGATCCCCAAGGGGCTAGTCTCCCCTACAATGAGCAGTTCTTC
TRBV28	TRBJ2-3	few	TRBD2	CASSFGRMADTQYF	TGTGCCAGCAGTTTCGGGAGGATGGCAGATACGCAGTATTTT
TRBV6-1	TRBJ2-5	many	.	CASSRSVSETQYF	TGTGCCAGCAGTCGTAGCGTTTCAGAGACCCAGTACTTC
TRBV7-3	TRBJ2-2	.	TRBD2	CASSWWTSPNTGELFF	TGTGCCAGCAGCTGGTGGACTAGCCCTAACACCGGGGAGCTGTTTTTT
TRBV10-3	TRBJ2-3	.	.	CAISSTTDTQYF	TGTGCCATCAGTTCGACGACAGATACGCAGTATTTT
TRBV7-8	TRBJ1-2	many	.	CASSLGSTDYGYTF	TGTGCCAGCAGCTTAGGCTCAACAGACTATGGCTACACCTTC
TRBV12-3/TRBV12-4	TRBJ1-5	many	.	CASSFTSNQPQHF	TGTGCCAGCAGTTTTACAAGCAATCAGCCCCAGCATTTT
TRBV10-3	TRBJ1-4	.	.	CAISVVSNEKLFF	TGTGCCATCAGTGTTGTCTCTAATGAAAAACTGTTTTTT
TRBV27	TRBJ2-5	few	TRBD1	CASSPGQGEGETQYF	TGTGCCAGCAGCCCCGGACAGGGGGAAGGAGAGACCCAGTACTTC
TRBV6-1	TRBJ2-3	many	.	CASSGQTTDTQYF	TGTGCCAGCAGTGGACAGACCACAGATACGCAGTATTTT
TRBV29-1	TRBJ2-3	.	TRBD1	CSVAQGNTQYF	TGCAGCGTTGCACAGGGGAATACGCAGTATTTT
TRBV15	TRBJ2-2	few	.	CAAQQGSNTGELFF	TGTGCCGCCCAACAGGGTTCGAACACCGGGGAGCTGTTTTTT
TRBV5-1	TRBJ2-3	many	TRBD2	CASSLGDYQLDTQYF	TGCGCCAGCAGCTTGGGGGACTACCAGCTGGATACGCAGTATTTT
TRBV28	TRBJ2-6	.	.	CASGTQGANVLTF	TGTGCCAGCGGAACACAGGGAGCCAACGTCCTGACTTTC
TRBV12-3/TRBV12-4	TRBJ2-1	.	.	CASSLAPVSPYNEQFF	TGTGCCAGCAGTTTAGCGCCTGTTAGTCCCTACAATGAGCAGTTCTTC
TRBV27	TRBJ2-2	few	TRBD2	CASSFWGSGNFAELFF	TGTGCCAGCAGTTTCTGGGGTAGCGGGAACTTTGCGGAGCTGTTTTTT
TRBV20-1	TRBJ2-5	.	TRBD2	CSAGGWETQYF	TGCAGTGCGGGGGGGTGGGAGACCCAGTACTTC